The 27 T cell receptor beta chains listed next were all sequenced from one sample in a study of cytomegalovirus exposure and HLA in healthy donors. A multiplex PCR was run with 60 Vbeta primers and 13 Jbeta primers. Generated by immunoSEQ multiplex PCR, the TCRdb table keeps only in-frame clones and is missing some. The sample holds about 130,000 clones, 65% to 90% seen once. The specimen was PBMCs. These TCRs come from a girl aged 2-10 years in good health and CMV-seronegative.

V and J are TRBV28 and TRBJ1-1, with a tentative D call TRBD1 (5 bases). The V gene lost 7 bases and the J gene lost 1 base, with 16 bases spanning the gap. The germline V gene has CDR1 MDHEN and CDR2 SYDVKM. The CDR3 contains 15 residues. CDR3 sequence (DNA): TGTGCCAGCACTGTCCCCGGGGGGTGGAACACTGAAGCTTTCTTT. This translates into CASTVPGGWNTEAFF. Drawing the rest from reference TRBV28 and TRBJ1-1, the complete variable domain is DVKVTQSSRYLVKRTGEKVFLECVQDMDHENMFWYRQDPGLGLRLIYFSYDVKMKEKGDIPEGYSVSREKKERFSLILESASTNQTSMYLCASTVPGGWNTEAFFGQGTRLTVV.

The J gene is TRBJ2-5, the V gene TRBV19; 8 bases line up with TRBD1. The CDR3 spans 17 residues. J gave up 1 base and V 5 bases, and 12 bases lay outside the gene matches. The germline V gene has CDR1 LNHDA and CDR2 SQIVND (reference sequence). The CDR3 coding sequence is TGTGCCAGTAGTGCCCCCGACAGGGGAAGGGGCCAAGAGACCCAGTACTTC. This codes for CASSAPDRGRGQETQYF.

This chain connects TRBV4-3 to TRBJ1-2; D is perhaps TRBD1 (5 bases). The germline V gene has CDR1 LGHNA and CDR2 YSLEER. The CDR3 has 14 residues. The V gene lost 3 bases and the J gene lost 7 bases, with 15 bases spanning the gap. The CDR3 reads CASSHDSREGGYTF. The CDR3 DNA reads as TGCGCCAGCAGCCATGATAGCAGGGAAGGTGGCTACACCTTC.

The rearrangement links TRBV7-9 to TRBJ2-7; perhaps TRBD2 as D (6 bases). The CDR3 contains 13 residues. The V and J ends lost 1 base and 6 bases respectively, with 10 bases between them. CDR1 SEHNR and CDR2 FQNEAQ come from the germline V gene (reference sequence). CDR3 sequence: CASSLGDGSEQYF. CDR3 sequence (DNA): TGTGCCAGCAGCTTAGGTGACGGGAGCGAGCAGTACTTC.

J is TRBJ1-6 and V is TRBV27; no definite D call. The V and J ends lost 7 bases and 1 base respectively, with 14 bases between them. This CDR3 region has 16 residues. CDR1 MNHEY and CDR2 SMNVEV come from the germline V gene (reference sequence). The CDR3 region is CASTTTAGSYNSPLHF. As DNA, the CDR3 is TGTGCCAGCACTACCACTGCGGGATCCTATAATTCACCCCTCCACTTT.

This chain joins TRBV4-1 and TRBJ1-5, with 8 bases fitting TRBD1. The length of the CDR3 is 14 residues. With 3 bases clipped from V and 6 bases from J, the junction kept 4 bases outside the gene matches. Looked up from germline, CDR1 is MGHRA and CDR2 is YSYEKL. The CDR3 DNA reads TGCGCCAGCAGCCATAACAGGGGGACTCAGCCCCAGCATTTT. Encoded protein: CASSHNRGTQPQHF.

This clone was observed a single time. This chain joins TRBV30 and TRBJ2-1, with a tentative D call TRBD1 (6 bases). Trimming shortened V by 4 bases and J by 9 bases, and 22 bases separated the two germline ends. This CDR3 is 15 amino acids long. The V gene's germline CDR1 is GTSNPN and CDR2 SVGIG (reference sequence). The CDR3 nucleotides read TGTGCCTGGAATGTCATAGGTAGTGGGGGCGGTGAGCAGTTCTTC. The encoded protein is CAWNVIGSGGGEQFF.

The chain is built from TRBV19 and TRBJ2-7; TRBD1 matches at 9 bases. Germline V gives CDR1 LNHDA, CDR2 SQIVND (reference sequence). This CDR3 has 14 residues. The V and J ends lost 5 bases and 2 bases, in that order; junction bases with no gene match: 4. CDR3 nucleotide sequence: TGTGCCAGTAGTTCCGGGACAGGGACCTACGAGCAGTACTTC. Its translation is CASSSGTGTYEQYF. The full variable domain, its missing parts supplied by reference TRBV19 and TRBJ2-7, is DGGITQSPKYLFRKEGQNVTLSCEQNLNHDAMYWYRQDPGQGLRLIYYSQIVNDFQKGDIAEGYSVSREKKESFPLTVTSAQKNPTAFYLCASSSGTGTYEQYFGPGTRLTVT.

The chain combines TRBV9 with TRBJ1-3, with 8 bases matching TRBD1. This CDR3 is built from 17 residues. Trimming took 3 bases from V and 2 from J; bases not matched to a gene: 10. Germline-derived CDR1 and CDR2 are SGDLS and YYNGEE. CDR3 residues: CASSDPGTGGTGNTIYF. The CDR3 bases are TGTGCCAGCAGCGACCCGGGGACAGGTGGGACTGGAAACACCATATATTTT.

In this sample, this clone turned up once. The rearrangement links TRBV18 to TRBJ2-3; TRBD2 matches 8 bases. V shed 2 bases and J 1 base; nucleotides not matched to a gene: 8. The germline V gene has CDR1 KGHSH and CDR2 LQKENI. This CDR3 contains 17 residues. CDR3 sequence (DNA): TGTGCCAGCTCACCAGGTGCCCCGACTAGCGGCACAGATACGCAGTATTTT. Translating gives CASSPGAPTSGTDTQYF.

The rearrangement uses TRBV29-1 and TRBJ2-3; TRBD2 aligns across 13 bases. This CDR3 has 15 residues. J was trimmed by 7 bases and V by 6 bases; bases with no gene match: 10. Germline CDR1 and CDR2: SQVTM and ANQGSEA. CDR3: CSVGLAGSAGNTQYF. DNA for the CDR3: TGCAGCGTGGGACTAGCGGGGTCGGCAGGGAATACGCAGTATTTT.

The V and J genes are TRBV28 and TRBJ2-2, with a weak D call TRBD1 (5 bases). From germline, CDR1 is MDHEN and CDR2 SYDVKM. CDR3 size: 15 residues. Trimming cost V 7 bases and J 6 bases, with 18 bases left between them. The CDR3 sequence: CASITSAGYSGELFF. The CDR3 nucleotides are TGTGCCAGCATTACATCCGCAGGGTACTCCGGGGAGCTGTTTTTT.

A few counts support this clone. V is TRBV27 and J is TRBJ1-2; maybe TRBD1 (6 bases). Germline V gene lookup returns CDR1 MNHEY and CDR2 SMNVEV (reference sequence). The CDR3 is 14 residues long. Between the trimmed V and J ends, which lost 7 bases and 1 base, there was a span of 13 bases. The CDR3 loop reads CASKGEGNNYGYTF. CDR3 in DNA: TGTGCCAGCAAGGGGGAGGGGAATAACTATGGCTACACCTTC.

The rearrangement links TRBV7-9 to TRBJ1-2; the D gene is possibly TRBD1 (5 bases). Germline values: CDR1 SEHNR, CDR2 FQNEAQ (reference sequence). The CDR3 is made up of 15 amino acids. V lost 2 bases to trimming and J lost 4 bases, with 14 bases between them. CDR3 residues: CASSLSPSRGYGYTF. The CDR3 DNA reads TGTGCCAGCAGCTTAAGTCCCAGTAGGGGCTATGGCTACACCTTC.

This chain uses TRBV29-1 with TRBJ2-7; D gene unclear. V lost 5 bases to trimming and J lost 0 bases, with 11 bases between them. The CDR3 length is 13 residues. Germline V CDR1 and CDR2: SQVTM, ANQGSEA. The CDR3 sequence is CSVTPLSSYEQYF. The CDR3 DNA follows: TGCAGCGTTACGCCCCTTAGCTCCTACGAGCAGTACTTC.

The chain carries TRBV14 and TRBJ2-3, with 11 bases that match TRBD1. Germline CDR1 SGHDN, CDR2 FVKESK. Trimming at V came to 0 bases and at J to 7 bases, leaving 6 bases not matched to a gene. This CDR3 has 16 residues. The CDR3 loop is CASSQDWTGGAHTQYF. The CDR3 DNA reads as TGTGCCAGCAGCCAAGATTGGACAGGGGGCGCGCATACGCAGTATTTT.

V and J are TRBV5-1 and TRBJ2-1, with 7 bases fitting TRBD1. The germline gives CDR1 SGHRS, CDR2 YFSETQ. The V and J ends lost 2 bases and 6 bases, in that order; junction bases with no gene match: 2. This CDR3 region has 13 residues. The DNA of the CDR3 is TGCGCCAGCAGCTTTACAGGGGTCAATGAGCAGTTCTTC. This sequence encodes CASSFTGVNEQFF.

This chain joins TRBV28 and TRBJ2-5; 7 nucleotides match TRBD1. Germline-derived CDR1 and CDR2 are MDHEN and SYDVKM. This CDR3 has 13 residues. V lost 8 bases and J lost 5; bases outside the gene matches: 8. The CDR3 spells CASGGQFTETQYF. Here the CDR3 DNA reads TGTGCCAGCGGGGGACAGTTCACGGAGACCCAGTACTTC.

This chain connects TRBV7-6 to TRBJ2-5; weak D call: TRBD1 (6 bases). V lost 1 base to trimming and J lost 1 base, with 10 bases between them. Germline CDR1 is SGHVS and CDR2 is FNYEAQ. CDR3 size: 15 residues. CDR3 amino acids: CASSLGGTSQETQYF. CDR3 DNA sequence: TGTGCCAGCAGCTTAGGGGGGACAAGCCAAGAGACCCAGTACTTC. The entire variable domain, with the rest obtained from reference TRBV7-6 and TRBJ2-5, is as follows: GAGVSQSPRYKVTKRGQDVALRCDPISGHVSLYWYRQALGQGPEFLTYFNYEAQQDKSGLPNDRFSAERPEGSISTLTIQRTEQRDSAMYRCASSLGGTSQETQYFGPGTRLLVL.

On this clone itself: Other nucleotide sequences from this sample produce the same CDR3. The chain combines TRBV20-1 with TRBJ1-1; the D is unclear. The germline V gene has CDR1 DFQATT and CDR2 SNEGSKA (reference sequence). V was cut by 6 bases and J by 7 bases, with 12 bases left in between. The CDR3 runs 11 residues. The CDR3 DNA reads as TGCAGTGCCAGGTACAATCATGAAGCTTTCTTT. Translated, it gives CSARYNHEAFF.

Points on this clone: The same CDR3 also results from other DNA sequences found in this sample. This chain uses TRBV7-3 with TRBJ1-1; no clear D gene. CDR1 is SGHTA and CDR2 is FQGTGA in the germline V gene. Trimming left V 4 bases short and J 5 bases short, with 11 bases between. The CDR3 sequence is 13 residues long. The CDR3 DNA sequence: TGTGCCAGCAGCTCGTCGGGTGGTACTGAAGCTTTCTTT. Its translation is CASSSSGGTEAFF.

V is TRBV29-1 and J is TRBJ2-2; the match to TRBD1 covers 8 bases. With 4 bases clipped from V and 3 bases from J, the junction kept 1 base outside the gene matches. CDR3 size: 13 residues. Germline loops: CDR1 SQVTM, CDR2 ANQGSEA. CDR3 protein: CSVVTGDTGELFF. DNA of the CDR3: TGCAGCGTTGTGACAGGGGACACCGGGGAGCTGTTTTTT.

The chain combines TRBV15 with TRBJ2-1, with TRBD2 as a possible D gene (5 bases). The CDR3 loop spans 13 amino acids. V gave up 4 bases and J gave up 5 bases, with 9 bases separating them. In germline, CDR1 is LNHNV, CDR2 YYDKDF (reference sequence). CDR3 nucleotide sequence: TGTGCCACCAGCACCTTGAGGGACAATGAGCAGTTCTTC. This gives the protein CATSTLRDNEQFF.

The V call is TRBV9, the J call TRBJ2-1; 16 nucleotides line up with TRBD2. Germline V gene lookup returns CDR1 SGDLS and CDR2 YYNGEE. This CDR3 has 18 amino acids. V lost 3 bases to trimming and J lost 1 base; unmatched junction nucleotides: 4. CDR3 in DNA: TGTGCCAGCAGCGCGGGGACTAGCGGGAGGGCATCCTACAATGAGCAGTTCTTC. It encodes CASSAGTSGRASYNEQFF. The complete variable domain, with remaining parts taken from reference TRBV9 and TRBJ2-1, reads DSGVTQTPKHLITATGQRVTLRCSPRSGDLSVYWYQQSLDQGLQFLIQYYNGEERAKGNILERFSAQQFPDLHSELNLSSLELGDSALYFCASSAGTSGRASYNEQFFGPGTRLTVL.

The sample holds a few counts of this clone. The rearrangement links TRBV4-2 to TRBJ2-7; 8 nucleotides align to TRBD2. This CDR3 region has 17 residues. Germline V gene sequence: CDR1 LGHNA, CDR2 YNFKEQ. J lost 0 bases, V lost 0 bases, and 7 bases had no gene match. CDR3 in amino acids: CASSQDTSGMSSYEQYF. In nucleotides, the CDR3 is TGTGCCAGCAGCCAAGATACTAGCGGCATGAGCTCCTACGAGCAGTACTTC.

CDR3 in DNA: TGTGCCAGCAGTTTAACCCGGGACAGCGTACCAAACCGCCCAAGAGTATACGAGCAGTACTTC. Translating gives CASSLTRDSVPNRPRVYEQYF. The chain has TRBV28 and TRBJ2-7; 7 bases line up with TRBD1. V shed 2 bases and J 4 bases; nucleotides not matched to a gene: 26. The length of the CDR3 is 21 residues. Germline V lookup: CDR1 MDHEN, CDR2 SYDVKM.

The J gene is TRBJ2-1, the V gene TRBV5-1, with a possible D match to TRBD1 (6 bases). Germline lookup yields CDR1 SGHRS and CDR2 YFSETQ. The CDR3 totals 18 residues. Between the trimmed V and J ends, which lost 5 bases and 3 bases, there was a span of 24 bases. The CDR3 sequence: CASRYLPRTAQGYNEQFF. DNA for the CDR3: TGCGCCAGCAGATATCTCCCGCGGACAGCTCAAGGCTACAATGAGCAGTTCTTC. The full variable domain, with the rest looked up from reference TRBV5-1 and TRBJ2-1, is KAGVTQTPRYLIKTRGQQVTLSCSPISGHRSVSWYQQTPGQGLQFLFEYFSETQRNKGNFPGRFSGRQFSNSRSEMNVSTLELGDSALYLCASRYLPRTAQGYNEQFFGPGTRLTVL.